Listed here are 16 T cell receptor beta chains from one sample, sequenced in a study of shared clonotypes between healthy human individuals. Profiling relied on immunoSEQ multiplex PCR, and the TCRdb table lists in-frame clones only, not all of them. The top ten clones hold 51% of a sample with about 79,000 clones, 60% to 70% of them seen once. The material sequenced was memory CD8+ T cells sorted from blood. The subset is: CD45RO+ cells pooled with CCR7-negative TemRA cells. Every receptor here comes from a man aged 25 to 40 in good health.

The chain employs TRBV5-1 and TRBJ2-2; a possible D gene is TRBD2 (6 bases). V gave up 5 bases and J gave up 4 bases, with 15 bases separating them. Germline CDR1 SGHRS, CDR2 YFSETQ. The CDR3 is 15 amino acids. CDR3 region: CASSTSGRSTGELFF. As DNA, the CDR3 is TGCGCCAGCAGTACCAGCGGGCGTAGCACCGGGGAGCTGTTTTTT.

This chain connects TRBV13 to TRBJ1-2; D is perhaps TRBD1 (5 bases). This CDR3 comprises 13 residues. The germline V gene has CDR1 PRHDT and CDR2 FYEKMQ (reference sequence). Trimming stripped 6 bases from V and 5 bases from J, with 13 bases between. The CDR3 DNA reads TGTGCCAGCAGTTCAACCGGGGGTTATGGCTACACCTTC. It translates to CASSSTGGYGYTF. Full variable domain (remainder filled in from reference TRBV13 and TRBJ1-2): AAGVIQSPRHLIKEKRETATLKCYPIPRHDTVYWYQQGPGQDPQFLISFYEKMQSDKGSIPDRFSAQQFSDYHSELNMSSLELGDSALYFCASSSTGGYGYTFGSGTRLTVV.

The chain employs TRBV7-9 and TRBJ2-1; D could derive from TRBD1 or TRBD2 (5 bases each). This CDR3 region has 14 residues. Trimming took off 5 bases at V and 8 bases at J, with 16 bases between the two ends. Per the germline V gene, CDR1 is SEHNR and CDR2 is FQNEAQ (reference sequence). For the CDR3, the DNA is TGTGCCAGCAGCCCCGCCTTCGGGGACCATGAGCAGTTCTTC. Translated: CASSPAFGDHEQFF.

This rearrangement joins TRBV27 to TRBJ2-1; no reliable D call. CDR3 length: 13 residues. CDR1 is MNHEY, CDR2 SMNVEV, per germline (reference sequence). Trimming cost V 0 bases and J 10 bases, with 10 bases left between them. The CDR3 reads CASSLSEAGEQFF. Here the CDR3 DNA reads TGTGCCAGCAGTTTATCTGAAGCAGGCGAGCAGTTCTTC.

This chain uses TRBV18 with TRBJ2-1; D remains ambiguous. In germline, CDR1 is KGHSH, CDR2 LQKENI. The V and J ends lost 1 base and 0 bases respectively, with 10 bases between them. The CDR3 loop spans 16 amino acids. CDR3 protein: CASSPRKSFSYNEQFF. The CDR3, as DNA: TGTGCCAGCTCACCACGGAAATCGTTCTCCTACAATGAGCAGTTCTTC.

This sequence joins TRBV7-9 and TRBJ1-5, with 9 bases matching TRBD1. Trimming at V came to 4 bases and at J to 1 base, leaving 11 bases not matched to a gene. There are 18 residues in the CDR3. Germline V lookup: CDR1 SEHNR, CDR2 FQNEAQ (reference sequence). The DNA for the CDR3 is TGTGCCAGCAGCTCGACCACCGGACAGGGGTTAAGCAATCAGCCCCAGCATTTT. Protein product: CASSSTTGQGLSNQPQHF. The whole variable domain, remainder taken from reference TRBV7-9 and TRBJ1-5, is DTGVSQNPRHKITKRGQNVTFRCDPISEHNRLYWYRQTLGQGPEFLTYFQNEAQLEKSRLLSDRFSAERPKGSFSTLEIQRTEQGDSAMYLCASSSTTGQGLSNQPQHFGDGTRLSIL.

This clone was recorded at least ten times. This rearrangement joins TRBV5-4 to TRBJ2-5, with unresolved D. Per germline, CDR1 SGHNT and CDR2 YYREEE (reference sequence). There are 14 residues in the CDR3. V lost 2 bases and J lost 2, with 10 bases in between. CDR3 residues: CASSFKTLQETQYF. The CDR3 DNA is TGTGCCAGCAGCTTCAAGACACTACAAGAGACCCAGTACTTC.

The rearrangement joins TRBV28 to TRBJ2-7; 10 bases line up with TRBD2. The germline V gene has CDR1 MDHEN and CDR2 SYDVKM. J lost 2 bases, V lost 5 bases, and 9 bases had no gene match. This CDR3 contains 16 residues. The DNA of the CDR3 is TGTGCCAGCAGTAGGCTAGCGGGAGACCCGCCCTACGAGCAGTACTTC. Its protein product is CASSRLAGDPPYEQYF. The full variable domain, in which reference TRBV28 and TRBJ2-7 provide the parts outside the CDR3, is DVKVTQSSRYLVKRTGEKVFLECVQDMDHENMFWYRQDPGLGLRLIYFSYDVKMKEKGDIPEGYSVSREKKERFSLILESASTNQTSMYLCASSRLAGDPPYEQYFGPGTRLTVT.

The V and J genes are TRBV6-5 and TRBJ2-7; 9 nucleotides agree with TRBD2. J was trimmed by 4 bases and V by 6 bases; bases with no gene match: 7. Looked up from germline, CDR1 is MNHEY and CDR2 is SVGAGI. The CDR3 sequence is 14 residues long. CDR3 residues: CASRRSSGIYEQYF. The CDR3 bases are TGTGCCAGCAGAAGGTCTAGCGGGATTTACGAGCAGTACTTC.

CDR3 nucleotide sequence: TGTGCCAGCTCACCAAATCAACTAGGCCAAGAGACCCAGTACTTC. Its translation: CASSPNQLGQETQYF. This chain connects TRBV18 to TRBJ2-5, with D perhaps TRBD2 (5 bases). This CDR3 is 15 amino acids long. Germline CDR1 reads KGHSH; CDR2 reads LQKENI. V lost 2 bases and J 1 base, leaving 11 bases between the germline ends.

The chain is built from TRBV6-4 and TRBJ1-2; D gene ambiguous. In germline, CDR1 is MRHNA, CDR2 SNTAGT. Trimming cost V 0 bases and J 11 bases, with 13 bases left between them. The CDR3 spans 13 residues. The CDR3 nucleotides read TGTGCCAGCAGTGACTCGAACGAGGGAGTATACACCTTC. Translation gives CASSDSNEGVYTF.

This clone was observed many times. The rearrangement uses TRBV27 and TRBJ2-7; 11 bases line up with TRBD2. J lost 4 bases, V lost 6 bases, and 14 bases had no gene match. The germline CDR1 and CDR2 sequences are MNHEY and SMNVEV (reference sequence). CDR3 size: 17 residues. The CDR3 reads CASSLRETSGITYEQYF. The CDR3 region has the DNA TGTGCCAGCAGCTTACGAGAGACTAGCGGGATTACATACGAGCAGTACTTC.

This clone was observed a single time. This rearrangement joins TRBV28 to TRBJ2-4; D call uncertain. Germline V CDR1 and CDR2: MDHEN, SYDVKM. The CDR3 runs to 16 residues. V dropped 6 bases and J dropped 0 bases, with 15 bases sitting between them. The CDR3 region is CASRDKGLQAKNIQYF. The CDR3 nucleotides read TGTGCCAGCAGGGATAAAGGCCTGCAAGCCAAAAACATTCAGTACTTC.

This chain connects TRBV5-4 to TRBJ2-7; 7 bases agree with TRBD2. Trimming took 1 base from V and 6 from J; bases not matched to a gene: 7. Germline CDR1 is SGHNT and CDR2 is YYREEE (reference sequence). The CDR3 covers 14 residues. The DNA for the CDR3 is TGTGCCAGCAGCTTGAGGGAGGGATTCTTCGAGCAGTACTTC. Amino acid sequence: CASSLREGFFEQYF. Variable domain in full (rest from reference TRBV5-4 and TRBJ2-7): ETGVTQSPTHLIKTRGQQVTLRCSSQSGHNTVSWYQQALGQGPQFIFQYYREEENGRGNFPPRFSGLQFPNYSSELNVNALELDDSALYLCASSLREGFFEQYFGPGTRLTVT.

This rearrangement joins TRBV9 to TRBJ2-7; 12 bases align to TRBD2. Looked up from germline, CDR1 is SGDLS and CDR2 is YYNGEE. V trimming: 4 bases; J trimming: 0 bases; junction bases outside the gene matches: 14. There are 19 residues in the CDR3. The CDR3 region is CASSSTPTRLAGASYEQYF. CDR3 DNA: TGTGCCAGCAGCTCCACCCCGACAAGACTAGCGGGAGCCTCCTACGAGCAGTACTTC.

The V call is TRBV5-1, the J call TRBJ2-7, with D possibly called TRBD1 or TRBD2 (6 bases each). The CDR3 is 15 amino acids. Germline loops: CDR1 SGHRS, CDR2 YFSETQ. Between the trimmed V and J ends, which lost 2 bases and 3 bases, there was a span of 15 bases. CDR3 sequence (DNA): TGCGCCAGCAGCTTTGCGAGGGGGGCGGGCTACGAGCAGTACTTC. Amino acid sequence: CASSFARGAGYEQYF.